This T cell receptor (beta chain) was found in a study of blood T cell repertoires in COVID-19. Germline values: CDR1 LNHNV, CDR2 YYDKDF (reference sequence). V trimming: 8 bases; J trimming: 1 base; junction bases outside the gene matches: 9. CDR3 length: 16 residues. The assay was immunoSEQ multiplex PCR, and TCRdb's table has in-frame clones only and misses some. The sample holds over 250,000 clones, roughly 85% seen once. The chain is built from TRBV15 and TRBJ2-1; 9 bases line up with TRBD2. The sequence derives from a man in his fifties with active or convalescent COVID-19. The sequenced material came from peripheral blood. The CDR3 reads CATRERLAESYNEQFF. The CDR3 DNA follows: TGTGCCACCCGAGAGAGACTAGCGGAGTCCTACAATGAGCAGTTCTTC. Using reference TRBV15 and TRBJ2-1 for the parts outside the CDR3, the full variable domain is DAMVIQNPRYQVTQFGKPVTLSCSQTLNHNVMYWYQQKSSQAPKLLFHYYDKDFNNEADTPDNFQSRRPNTSFCFLDIRSPGLGDTAMYLCATRERLAESYNEQFFGPGTRLTVL.